The clone carrying this T cell receptor beta chain was detected only a few times. Its antigen is unidentified. This record comes from a study of T cell responses to AZD1222 COVID-19 vaccine. The table came from immunoSEQ multiplex PCR; TCRdb's copy has only in-frame clones and leaves some out. This table has approximately 130,000 clones, under 95% appearing once. Trimming took 0 bases from V and 5 from J, leaving 10 bases between them. The length of the CDR3 is 15 residues. Germline V gene data show CDR1 as LNHDA and CDR2 as SQIVND (reference sequence). Overall study results and limits: Variant regions that are unmutated are reportedly the target of nearly half of spike-specific TCRs. Donor demographics were predominantly white British with a female majority; clonal diversity may be underestimated.

Sequencing was performed on peripheral blood, taken on day 0 of AZD1222 vaccination. The rearrangement links TRBV19 to TRBJ2-2; D uncertain. The origin of this receptor is an adult in good health. In DNA form, the CDR3 reads TGTGCCAGTAGTATAGACTACGTTGGGACCGGGGAGCTGTTTTTT. The encoded protein is CASSIDYVGTGELFF.